The present entry profiles one T cell receptor beta chain with its context. The data derive from a study of blood T cell repertoires in COVID-19. Turning to the study itself: Nucleic acid was either cDNA or gDNA, and it came from T cells, B-cell-depleted T cells, or PBMCs.

In the original workflow: Quantification of nucleated cells was approximated via reference gene primer amplification. This table comes from immunoSEQ multiplex PCR, and its TCRdb copy is limited to in-frame clones, with some not included. The V and J calls and clone size come from that table; D and trimming were worked out from the DNA. This table holds about 120,000 clones, 60% to 85% found once. This CDR3 has 11 residues. V was shortened by 6 bases and J by 7 bases, with 9 bases between the two germline ends. This sequence originates from a man in his 70s with acute or convalescent COVID-19. The gene calls are TRBV12-3 or TRBV12-4 and TRBJ1-1; the D is unclear. The material sequenced was peripheral blood. CDR3 sequence (DNA): TGTGCCAGCAGCGCGGGGTTTGAAGCTTTCTTT. This gives the protein CASSAGFEAFF.